What follows are 11 T cell receptor beta chains derived from one specimen sequenced in a study of T cell repertoires in cytomegalovirus infection. TCRdb re-derived calls from the reads in MiXCR, one entry per CDR3 protein. The sample includes fewer than 300,000 distinct CDR3 sequences, about 26% of them seen just once. The sequencing sample was made of PBMCs. The receptor source for this set is a human donor in good health (CMV status not recorded). Some clones in this sample may be carry-over from other donors' samples.

This clonotype was recorded at least ten times. The chain uses TRBV6-2 or TRBV6-3 and TRBJ2-1; D is possibly TRBD1 (5 bases). Trimming pared 7 bases from V and 3 bases from J, leaving 19 bases between. The CDR3 has 16 residues. From germline, CDR1 is MNHEY and CDR2 SVGEGT. The chain's CDR3 is CASIKAGKFHYNEQFF. In DNA form, the CDR3 reads TGTGCCAGCATCAAGGCAGGGAAATTCCACTACAATGAGCAGTTCTTC.

The rearrangement joins TRBV20-1 to TRBJ1-5, with 9 positions matching TRBD1. V shed 0 bases, J shed 6 bases, and the junction held 6 bases outside the gene matches. Per the germline V gene, CDR1 is DFQATT and CDR2 is SNEGSKA (reference sequence). This CDR3 comprises 15 residues. CDR3 DNA sequence: TGCAGTGCTAGAGACCCACAGGGGGCGTTTCAGCCCCAGCATTTT. Amino acids: CSARDPQGAFQPQHF.

This clonotype occurred a few times. This chain links TRBV20-1 with TRBJ2-5; the D gene is possibly TRBD2 (7 bases). The length of the CDR3 is 13 residues. Deletions cut 3 bases from V and 0 bases from J, with 8 bases between. Germline lookup yields CDR1 DFQATT and CDR2 SNEGSKA (reference sequence). CDR3 sequence reads: CSASGGHQETQYF. The CDR3 DNA follows: TGCAGTGCTAGCGGGGGGCACCAAGAGACCCAGTACTTC.

This clonotype was recorded a few times. This chain uses TRBV12-3 or TRBV12-4 with TRBJ2-7; TRBD1 aligns across 9 bases. V lost 4 bases, J lost 4 bases, and 8 bases stayed unmatched. The CDR3 is 15 amino acids. For the CDR3, the DNA is TGTGCCAGCAGTTCCCCCGGGACAGGGAAGTACGAGCAGTACTTC. Encoded protein: CASSSPGTGKYEQYF.

The chain recombines TRBV20-1 with TRBJ2-7, with D perhaps matching TRBD1 (6 bases). Deletions cut 6 bases from V and 6 bases from J, with 12 bases between. Germline V gives CDR1 DFQATT, CDR2 SNEGSKA (reference sequence). The CDR3 covers 11 residues. The CDR3 here is CSAKGGFEQYF. DNA of the CDR3: TGCAGTGCCAAAGGGGGTTTCGAGCAGTACTTC.

The chain links TRBV18 to TRBJ2-7; no clear D gene. Trimming removed 3 bases at V and 6 bases at J, with 9 bases between. Germline V lookup: CDR1 KGHSH, CDR2 LQKENI. The CDR3 length is 12 residues. The CDR3 is CASSPGWGEQYF. The CDR3 bases are TGTGCCAGCTCACCGGGCTGGGGCGAGCAGTACTTC.

This clonotype was found many times. The chain couples TRBV7-9 to TRBJ1-1; D unclear. Per germline, CDR1 SEHNR and CDR2 FQNEAQ (reference sequence). Trimming shortened V by 6 bases and J by 0 bases, and 5 bases separated the two germline ends. The CDR3 is 12 amino acids. The CDR3 region has the DNA TGTGCCAGCAGTCTAATGAACACTGAAGCTTTCTTT. Amino acids: CASSLMNTEAFF.

V usage is TRBV6-4 and J usage is TRBJ2-1; D gene uncertain. This CDR3 has 15 amino acids. V was trimmed by 2 bases and J by 0 bases, leaving 8 bases between them. Germline loops: CDR1 MRHNA, CDR2 SNTAGT. CDR3 amino acids: CASSDSQSSYNEQFF. The CDR3 DNA follows: TGTGCCAGCAGTGACAGCCAGAGCTCCTACAATGAGCAGTTCTTC.

The chain employs TRBV19 and TRBJ1-1; D gene ambiguous. Trimming took off 2 bases at V and 0 bases at J, with 13 bases between the two ends. CDR1 is LNHDA, CDR2 SQIVND, per germline (reference sequence). The CDR3 is 16 amino acids. The DNA for the CDR3 is TGTGCCAGTAGTATATCGCTCTTTCGCCTGAACACTGAAGCTTTCTTT. It yields the protein CASSISLFRLNTEAFF.

The V gene is TRBV10-3, the J gene TRBJ1-1, with a tentative D call TRBD1 (5 bases). Trimming left V 4 bases short and J 1 base short, with 10 bases between. This CDR3 contains 14 residues. Germline assignment: CDR1 ENHRY and CDR2 SYGVKD. As DNA, the CDR3 is TGTGCCATCAGTGGCTCGGACAAGAACACTGAAGCTTTCTTT. Protein sequence: CAISGSDKNTEAFF.

This clonotype was found many times. The rearrangement joins TRBV7-8 to TRBJ2-7; tentatively, D is TRBD2 (5 bases). Germline CDR1 reads SGHVS; CDR2 reads FQNEAQ. The V and J ends lost 5 bases and 2 bases respectively, with 13 bases between them. This CDR3 comprises 14 residues. In DNA, the CDR3 is TGTGCCAGCAGCACCGGGATCCCACCCTACGAGCAGTACTTC. Translation gives CASSTGIPPYEQYF.